The entry that follows covers one T cell receptor beta chain sequence. Its antigen is as yet unknown. Trimming took off 0 bases at V and 4 bases at J, with 16 bases between the two ends. CDR1 and CDR2 (germline): LNHNV, YYDKDF (reference sequence). The CDR3 runs to 17 residues. The source of the sample is a study of monozygotic twins with cystic fibrosis. Notes on the study in general: V usage most resembled the co-twin in 13 of 16 pairs. Clonality was generally low (median approximately 0.009), higher in the most severe patients.

The method was immunoSEQ multiplex PCR; TCRdb's version includes in-frame clones alone and lacks a portion of them. Of under 20,000 clones in the sample, under 95% were seen once. This TCR derives from a girl between 2 and 10 years old with cystic fibrosis. Sequencing input: blood. This chain connects TRBV15 to TRBJ1-3; D is uncertain. CDR3 sequence: CATSREPKTDIGNTIYF. The CDR3 bases are TGTGCCACCAGCAGAGAGCCCAAGACTGACATCGGAAACACCATATATTTT.